One sample yielded the 22 T cell receptor beta chains listed below, sequenced in a study of OX40 agonist ivuxolimab in advanced cancers. Assay: immunoSEQ multiplex PCR; the TCRdb copy retains only in-frame clones and omits some. The sample records about 58,000 clones, 80% to 90% being singletons. The sample here was CD4+ or CD8+ T cells sorted from blood, taken in a trial of the OX40 agonist ivuxolimab. The receptors derive from an adult with an advanced solid tumor such as melanoma, head and neck, liver or kidney cancer.

The rearrangement links TRBV21-1 to TRBJ1-5; the table's D call TRBD1 went unverified against the DNA. TRBV21-1 is marked as a pseudogene. The CDR3 has 13 amino acids. CDR3 protein: CASTGTGGQPQHF. In DNA, the CDR3 is TGTGCCAGCACCGGGACAGGCGGGCAGCCCCAGCATTTT.

This clone has just a few counts. The chain combines TRBV5-4 with TRBJ1-1, with TRBD1 as a possible D gene (5 bases). Between the trimmed V and J ends, which lost 4 bases and 1 base, there was a span of 11 bases. Germline loops: CDR1 SGHNT, CDR2 YYREEE (reference sequence). The CDR3 has 14 amino acids. DNA for the CDR3: TGTGCCAGCAGCCCAGGGCAGCCGAACACTGAAGCTTTCTTT. Its translation is CASSPGQPNTEAFF.

This clone was counted once. This chain uses TRBV29-1 with TRBJ2-1; 8 nucleotides match TRBD1. The V gene's germline CDR1 is SQVTM and CDR2 ANQGSEA. The CDR3 extends over 13 amino acids. The junction had 9 bases not matched to a gene; V was cut back by 7 bases and J by 7 bases. The CDR3 DNA follows: TGCAGCGCCCGGGCAGGGGGCCGGAATGAGCAGTTCTTC. It specifies CSARAGGRNEQFF.

The V and J genes are TRBV5-1 and TRBJ2-3; the match to TRBD1 covers 7 bases. The junction had 8 bases not matched to a gene; V was cut back by 7 bases and J by 0 bases. The CDR3 contains 15 residues. Per germline, CDR1 SGHRS and CDR2 YFSETQ. This chain's CDR3 is CASARDSTSTDTQYF. The CDR3 DNA follows: TGCGCCAGCGCAAGGGACAGCACTAGCACAGATACGCAGTATTTT.

CDR3 in amino acids: CASSLEGPMNTEAFF. Written as DNA, the CDR3 is TGCGCCAGCAGCTTGGAGGGGCCCATGAACACTGAAGCTTTCTTT. The chain carries TRBV5-1 and TRBJ1-1, with a possible D match to TRBD1 (5 bases). Trimming took off 0 bases at V and 0 bases at J, with 9 bases between the two ends. The CDR3 loop spans 15 amino acids. Germline loops: CDR1 SGHRS, CDR2 YFSETQ.

The chain uses TRBV19 and TRBJ2-1; no reliable D call. The CDR3 covers 16 residues. V was clipped by 1 base and J by 8 bases, with 18 bases between them. Germline V gene sequence: CDR1 LNHDA, CDR2 SQIVND (reference sequence). CDR3 nucleotide sequence: TGTGCCAGTAGTATAGGTTCAGGTTTCGTTTCTTATGAGCAGTTCTTC. Encoded protein: CASSIGSGFVSYEQFF.

CDR3 amino acids: CASRPPGQGASGYTF. DNA of the CDR3: TGTGCCAGTAGACCACCGGGACAGGGGGCGTCCGGCTACACCTTC. The genes are TRBV19 and TRBJ1-2; 12 nucleotides match TRBD1. In germline, CDR1 is LNHDA, CDR2 SQIVND (reference sequence). This CDR3 contains 15 residues. J gave up 8 bases and V 6 bases, and 10 bases lay outside the gene matches.

The chain uses TRBV19 and TRBJ1-1, with D perhaps matching TRBD1 (5 bases). V was clipped by 8 bases and J by 3 bases, with 16 bases between them. In germline, CDR1 is LNHDA, CDR2 SQIVND (reference sequence). The CDR3 sequence is 14 residues long. The CDR3 DNA follows: TGTGCCAGTTTGAGTAGACAGAGGGACACTGAAGCTTTCTTT. Translation gives CASLSRQRDTEAFF.

The chain has TRBV28 and TRBJ1-2, with D unclear. The CDR3 loop spans 12 amino acids. Per the germline V gene, CDR1 is MDHEN and CDR2 is SYDVKM. Trimming removed 4 bases at V and 3 bases at J, with 6 bases between. CDR3 nucleotides: TGTGCCAGCAGTTGGGCAGACTATGGCTACACCTTC. Translating it yields CASSWADYGYTF.

The chain combines TRBV4-1 with TRBJ2-1; 8 positions match TRBD2. After removal of 3 bases from V and 2 bases from J, the junction contained 6 bases not matched to a gene. The V gene's germline CDR1 is MGHRA and CDR2 YSYEKL. The CDR3 is made up of 16 amino acids. CDR3 residues: CASSQLAGAPYNEQFF. In nucleotides, the CDR3 is TGCGCCAGCAGCCAGCTAGCGGGTGCCCCCTACAATGAGCAGTTCTTC.

The CDR3 sequence is CASSIRVAGVDNEQFF. The CDR3 bases are TGTGCCAGTAGTATACGGGTGGCGGGAGTTGACAATGAGCAGTTCTTC. This chain uses TRBV19 with TRBJ2-1, with 7 bases aligning to TRBD2. Looked up from germline, CDR1 is LNHDA and CDR2 is SQIVND (reference sequence). The CDR3 contains 16 residues. The J segment lost 5 bases and the V segment lost 2 bases, leaving 9 bases of the junction unmatched.

In its sample, this clone was seen once. The chain couples TRBV18 to TRBJ2-7, with a tentative D call TRBD2 (5 bases). Trimming took off 2 bases at V and 2 bases at J, with 13 bases between the two ends. The V gene's germline CDR1 is KGHSH and CDR2 LQKENI. The CDR3 covers 15 residues. The CDR3 region is CASSPKSGLAYEQYF. In DNA form, the CDR3 reads TGTGCCAGCTCACCAAAGAGCGGATTGGCCTACGAGCAGTACTTC.

The chain uses TRBV18 and TRBJ2-7; TRBD2 matches at 9 bases. The CDR3 contains 13 residues. Losses at the gene ends were 3 bases for V and 6 bases for J; bases not matched to a gene: 3. CDR1 is KGHSH, CDR2 LQKENI, per germline. Here the CDR3 reads CASSPGGRGEQYF. The CDR3 bases are TGTGCCAGCTCACCGGGCGGGAGGGGCGAGCAGTACTTC. The full variable domain, completed using reference TRBV18 and TRBJ2-7, is NAGVMQNPRHLVRRRGQEARLRCSPMKGHSHVYWYRQLPEEGLKFMVYLQKENIIDESGMPKERFSAEFPKEGPSILRIQQVVRGDSAAYFCASSPGGRGEQYFGPGTRLTVT.

This clone appeared a few times. The chain recombines TRBV11-2 with TRBJ2-7; 7 bases align to TRBD1. Germline V gives CDR1 SGHAT, CDR2 FQNNGV. CDR3 length: 12 amino acids. V shed 9 bases, J shed 3 bases, and the junction held 5 bases outside the gene matches. In DNA, the CDR3 is TGTGCCAGTGGGGCAGGGGGCTACGAGCAGTACTTC. Protein sequence: CASGAGGYEQYF.

The chain employs TRBV7-9 and TRBJ1-1; D not certain. The germline V gene encodes CDR1 SEHNR and CDR2 FQNEAQ (reference sequence). The V end was cut by 3 bases, the J end by 1 base, with 9 bases between. The CDR3 totals 14 residues. DNA of the CDR3: TGTGCCAGCAGCTTGGGCAGGAAGAACACTGAAGCTTTCTTT. It translates to CASSLGRKNTEAFF. Using reference TRBV7-9 and TRBJ1-1 for the parts outside the CDR3, the full variable domain is DTGVSQNPRHKITKRGQNVTFRCDPISEHNRLYWYRQTLGQGPEFLTYFQNEAQLEKSRLLSDRFSAERPKGSFSTLEIQRTEQGDSAMYLCASSLGRKNTEAFFGQGTRLTVV.

This clone was found once. The gene calls are TRBV10-3 and TRBJ1-5, with unresolved D. The CDR3 is 15 residues long. Trimming pared 8 bases from V and 2 bases from J, leaving 16 bases between. The germline CDR1 and CDR2 sequences are ENHRY and SYGVKD. CDR3: CAIGGLDGGNQPQHF. For the CDR3, the DNA is TGTGCCATCGGAGGGCTGGACGGAGGCAATCAGCCCCAGCATTTT.

The chain uses TRBV6-1 and TRBJ1-5, with D possibly being TRBD1 (6 bases). Trimming shortened V by 8 bases and J by 4 bases, and 12 bases separated the two germline ends. This CDR3 contains 13 residues. Germline assignment: CDR1 MNHNS and CDR2 SASEGT. This chain's CDR3 is CASRRQENQPQHF. The CDR3 DNA sequence: TGTGCCAGCCGAAGACAGGAGAATCAGCCCCAGCATTTT.

J is TRBJ2-3 and V is TRBV5-1; TRBD1 is a possible D gene (5 bases). With 5 bases removed from V and 4 bases from J, the gap between germline ends came to 11 bases. The germline gives CDR1 SGHRS, CDR2 YFSETQ. CDR3 length: 13 residues. The CDR3 coding sequence is TGCGCCAGCAGGGGTCAGGGCGCAGATACGCAGTATTTT. Its protein is CASRGQGADTQYF.

This rearrangement joins TRBV2 to TRBJ2-3, with TRBD2 matching over 11 bases. The CDR3 consists of 16 residues. V trimming: 3 bases; J trimming: 1 base; junction bases outside the gene matches: 3. The germline V gene has CDR1 SNHLY and CDR2 FYNNEI. CDR3 protein: CASSDTSGSGTDTQYF. The CDR3 DNA sequence: TGTGCCAGCAGTGATACTAGCGGGAGTGGCACAGATACGCAGTATTTT.

This chain links TRBV7-8 with TRBJ1-2, with TRBD1 identical over 7 bases. This CDR3 has 13 residues. V lost 6 bases and J lost 3; bases outside the gene matches: 4. In germline, CDR1 is SGHVS, CDR2 FQNEAQ. In DNA, the CDR3 is TGTGCCAGCAGTTTCGGGACAGACTATGGCTACACCTTC. Translation: CASSFGTDYGYTF.

The rearrangement joins TRBV28 to TRBJ2-7; tentative D call: TRBD2 (6 bases). The V end lost 4 bases, the J end lost 1 base, and 14 bases lay between the germline ends. The CDR3 contains 15 residues. Germline V lookup: CDR1 MDHEN, CDR2 SYDVKM. The CDR3 bases are TGTGCCAGCAGTTCGGTAGCGGTAGGGTCCTACGAGCAGTACTTC. It yields the protein CASSSVAVGSYEQYF. Full variable domain (rest looked up from reference TRBV28 and TRBJ2-7): DVKVTQSSRYLVKRTGEKVFLECVQDMDHENMFWYRQDPGLGLRLIYFSYDVKMKEKGDIPEGYSVSREKKERFSLILESASTNQTSMYLCASSSVAVGSYEQYFGPGTRLTVT.

This clone was detected only once. The chain recombines TRBV30 with TRBJ1-3; unclear D gene. Germline V CDR1 and CDR2: GTSNPN, SVGIG (reference sequence). Trimming took 2 bases from V and 4 from J, leaving 12 bases between them. The CDR3 covers 14 residues. The DNA of the CDR3 is TGTGCCTGGAGTCGTTTGGCTTCCGGAAACACCATATATTTT. The encoded protein is CAWSRLASGNTIYF.